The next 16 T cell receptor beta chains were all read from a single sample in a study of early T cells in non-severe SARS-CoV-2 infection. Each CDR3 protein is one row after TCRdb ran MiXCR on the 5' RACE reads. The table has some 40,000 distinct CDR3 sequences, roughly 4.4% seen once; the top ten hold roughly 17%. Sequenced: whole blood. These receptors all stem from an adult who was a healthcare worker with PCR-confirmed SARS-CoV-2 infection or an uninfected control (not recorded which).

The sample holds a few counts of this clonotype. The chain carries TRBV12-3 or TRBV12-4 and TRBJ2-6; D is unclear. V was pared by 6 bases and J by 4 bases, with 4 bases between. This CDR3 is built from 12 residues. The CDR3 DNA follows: TGTGCCAGCAGCTCAGGGGCCAACGTCCTGACTTTC. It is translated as CASSSGANVLTF.

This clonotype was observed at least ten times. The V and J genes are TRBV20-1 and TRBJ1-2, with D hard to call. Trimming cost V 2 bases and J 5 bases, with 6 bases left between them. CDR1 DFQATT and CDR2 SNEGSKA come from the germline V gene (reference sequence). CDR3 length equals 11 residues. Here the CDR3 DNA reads TGCAGTGCTAGATTGACGTATGGCTACACCTTC. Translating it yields CSARLTYGYTF.

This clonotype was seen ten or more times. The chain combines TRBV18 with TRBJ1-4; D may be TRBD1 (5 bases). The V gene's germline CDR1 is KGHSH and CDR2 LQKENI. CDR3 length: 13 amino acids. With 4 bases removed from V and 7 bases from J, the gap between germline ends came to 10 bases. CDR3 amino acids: CASSRSQGEKLFF. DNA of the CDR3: TGTGCCAGCTCACGGTCCCAGGGTGAAAAACTGTTTTTT. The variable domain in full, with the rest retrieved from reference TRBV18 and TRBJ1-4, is NAGVMQNPRHLVRRRGQEARLRCSPMKGHSHVYWYRQLPEEGLKFMVYLQKENIIDESGMPKERFSAEFPKEGPSILRIQQVVRGDSAAYFCASSRSQGEKLFFGSGTQLSVL.

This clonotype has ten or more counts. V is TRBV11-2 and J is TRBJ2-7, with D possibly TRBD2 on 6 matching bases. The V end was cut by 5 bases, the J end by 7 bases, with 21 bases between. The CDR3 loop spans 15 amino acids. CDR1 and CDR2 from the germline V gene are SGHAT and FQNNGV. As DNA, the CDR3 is TGTGCCAGCAGCGAGGAAACTGGGGGGTTGAGGGAGCAGTACTTC. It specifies CASSEETGGLREQYF.

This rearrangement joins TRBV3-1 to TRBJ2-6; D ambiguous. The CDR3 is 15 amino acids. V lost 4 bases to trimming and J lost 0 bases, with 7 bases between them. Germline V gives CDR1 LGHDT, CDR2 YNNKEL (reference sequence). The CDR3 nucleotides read TGTGCCAGCAGCCCGACCTTCTCTGGGGCCAACGTCCTGACTTTC. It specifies CASSPTFSGANVLTF.

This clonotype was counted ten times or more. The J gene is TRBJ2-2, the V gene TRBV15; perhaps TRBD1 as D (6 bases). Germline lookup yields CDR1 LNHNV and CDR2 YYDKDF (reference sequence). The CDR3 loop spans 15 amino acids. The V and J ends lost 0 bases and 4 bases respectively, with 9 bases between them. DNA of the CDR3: TGTGCCACCAGCAGAGATCAGGGGAGCACCGGGGAGCTGTTTTTT. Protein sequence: CATSRDQGSTGELFF. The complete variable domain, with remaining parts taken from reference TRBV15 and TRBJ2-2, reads DAMVIQNPRYQVTQFGKPVTLSCSQTLNHNVMYWYQQKSSQAPKLLFHYYDKDFNNEADTPDNFQSRRPNTSFCFLDIRSPGLGDTAMYLCATSRDQGSTGELFFGEGSRLTVL.

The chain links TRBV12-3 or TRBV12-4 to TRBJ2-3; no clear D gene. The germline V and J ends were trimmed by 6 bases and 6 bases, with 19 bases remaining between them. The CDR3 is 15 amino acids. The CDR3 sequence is CASSPTGVPGDTQYF. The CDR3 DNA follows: TGTGCCAGCAGCCCGACCGGCGTTCCCGGGGATACGCAGTATTTT.

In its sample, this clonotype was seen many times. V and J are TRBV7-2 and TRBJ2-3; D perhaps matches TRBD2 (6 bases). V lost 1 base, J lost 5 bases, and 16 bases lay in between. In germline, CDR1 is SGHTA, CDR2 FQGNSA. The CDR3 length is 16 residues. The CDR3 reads CASSLEGRLSGDTQYF. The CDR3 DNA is TGTGCCAGCAGCTTAGAAGGAAGGCTTAGCGGAGATACGCAGTATTTT.

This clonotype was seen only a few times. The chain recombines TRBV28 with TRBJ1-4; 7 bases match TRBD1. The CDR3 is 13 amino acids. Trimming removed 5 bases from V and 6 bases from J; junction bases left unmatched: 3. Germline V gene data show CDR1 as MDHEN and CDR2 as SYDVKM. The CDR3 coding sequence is TGTGCCAGCAGTCTTGGACAGGATGAAAAACTGTTTTTT. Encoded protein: CASSLGQDEKLFF. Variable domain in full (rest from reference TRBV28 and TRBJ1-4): DVKVTQSSRYLVKRTGEKVFLECVQDMDHENMFWYRQDPGLGLRLIYFSYDVKMKEKGDIPEGYSVSREKKERFSLILESASTNQTSMYLCASSLGQDEKLFFGSGTQLSVL.

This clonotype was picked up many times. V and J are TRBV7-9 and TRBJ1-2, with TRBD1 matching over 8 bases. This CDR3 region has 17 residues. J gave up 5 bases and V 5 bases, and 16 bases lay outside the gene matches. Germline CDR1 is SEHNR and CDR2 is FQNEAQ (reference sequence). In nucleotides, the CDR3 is TGTGCCAGCAGCCTCCATCCAGGGGGCTATTCTTCGTATGGCTACACCTTC. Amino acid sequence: CASSLHPGGYSSYGYTF. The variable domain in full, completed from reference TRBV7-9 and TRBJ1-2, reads DTGVSQNPRHKITKRGQNVTFRCDPISEHNRLYWYRQTLGQGPEFLTYFQNEAQLEKSRLLSDRFSAERPKGSFSTLEIQRTEQGDSAMYLCASSLHPGGYSSYGYTFGSGTRLTVV.

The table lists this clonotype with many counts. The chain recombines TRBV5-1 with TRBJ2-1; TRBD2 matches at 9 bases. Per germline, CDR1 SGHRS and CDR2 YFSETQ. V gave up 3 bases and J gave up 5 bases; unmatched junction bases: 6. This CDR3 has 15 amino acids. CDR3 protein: CASSSIAGAHNEQFF. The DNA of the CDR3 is TGCGCCAGCAGCTCAATAGCGGGGGCCCACAATGAGCAGTTCTTC.

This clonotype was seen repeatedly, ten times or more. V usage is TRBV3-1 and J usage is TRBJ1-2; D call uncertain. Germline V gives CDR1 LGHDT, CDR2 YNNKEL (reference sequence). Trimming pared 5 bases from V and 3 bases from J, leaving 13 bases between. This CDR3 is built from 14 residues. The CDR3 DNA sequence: TGTGCCAGCAGCTACGGCGGAGGAGACTATGGCTACACCTTC. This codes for CASSYGGGDYGYTF.

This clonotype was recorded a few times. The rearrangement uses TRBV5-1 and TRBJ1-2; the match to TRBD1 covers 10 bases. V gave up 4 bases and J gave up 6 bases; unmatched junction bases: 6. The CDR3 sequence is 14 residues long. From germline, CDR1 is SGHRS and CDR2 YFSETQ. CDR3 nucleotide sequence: TGCGCCAGCAGCCACGGGACAGGGGAGGATGGCTACACCTTC. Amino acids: CASSHGTGEDGYTF.

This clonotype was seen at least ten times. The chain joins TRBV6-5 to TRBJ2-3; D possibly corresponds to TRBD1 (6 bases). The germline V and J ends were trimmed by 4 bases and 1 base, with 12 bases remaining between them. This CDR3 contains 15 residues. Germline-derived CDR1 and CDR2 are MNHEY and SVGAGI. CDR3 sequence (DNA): TGTGCCAGCAGTTTGACAGGTTTGGGCACAGATACGCAGTATTTT. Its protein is CASSLTGLGTDTQYF.

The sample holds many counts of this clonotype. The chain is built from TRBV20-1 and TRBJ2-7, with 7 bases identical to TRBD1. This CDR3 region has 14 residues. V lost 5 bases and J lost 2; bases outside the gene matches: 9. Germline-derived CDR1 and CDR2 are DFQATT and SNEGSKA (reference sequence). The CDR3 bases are TGCAGTGCTTCAGGGGGTAGTATTCCCTACGAGCAGTACTTC. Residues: CSASGGSIPYEQYF.

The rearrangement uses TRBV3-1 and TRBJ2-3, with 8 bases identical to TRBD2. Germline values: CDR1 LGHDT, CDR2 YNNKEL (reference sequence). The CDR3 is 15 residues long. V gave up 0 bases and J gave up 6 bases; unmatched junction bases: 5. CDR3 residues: CASSQDGGGRDTQYF. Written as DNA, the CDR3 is TGTGCCAGCAGCCAAGATGGCGGGGGGCGGGATACGCAGTATTTT.